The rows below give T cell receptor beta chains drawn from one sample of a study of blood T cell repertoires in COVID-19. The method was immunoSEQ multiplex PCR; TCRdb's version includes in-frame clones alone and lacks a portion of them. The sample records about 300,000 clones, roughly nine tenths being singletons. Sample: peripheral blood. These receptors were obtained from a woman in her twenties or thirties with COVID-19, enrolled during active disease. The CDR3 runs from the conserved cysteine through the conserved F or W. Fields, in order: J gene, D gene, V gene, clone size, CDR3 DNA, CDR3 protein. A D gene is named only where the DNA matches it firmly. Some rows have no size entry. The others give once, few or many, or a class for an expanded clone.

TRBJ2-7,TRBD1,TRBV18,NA,TGTGCCAGCTCACCCCTGGGACAGGGGGACGCCGAGCAGTACTTC,CASSPLGQGDAEQYF
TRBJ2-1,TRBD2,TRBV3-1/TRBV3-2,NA,TGTGCCAGCAGCCCGGTCCCCGCGGGGGTTTACAATGAGCAGTTCTTC,CASSPVPAGVYNEQFF
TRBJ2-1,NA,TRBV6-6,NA,TGTGCCAGCAGCCGTAGTACCCCGGTTGTGGATGAGCAGTTCTTC,CASSRSTPVVDEQFF
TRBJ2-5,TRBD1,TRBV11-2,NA,TGTGCCAGCAGAACAACAGGGGTCACGGAGACCCAGTACTTC,CASRTTGVTETQYF
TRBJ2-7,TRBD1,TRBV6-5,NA,TGTGCCTCCAGGGGGTTGGATACCTACGAGCAGTACTTC,CASRGLDTYEQYF
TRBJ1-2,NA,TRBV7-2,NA,TGTGCCAGCAACCAGGCAGGTGGCTATGGCTACACCTTC,CASNQAGGYGYTF
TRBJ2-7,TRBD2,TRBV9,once,TGTGCCAGCAGCGTGGGCGGGAGGGAGAACGAGCAGTACTTC,CASSVGGRENEQYF
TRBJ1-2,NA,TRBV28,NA,TGTGCCAGCAGTTTCCAGCGTAATGGCTACACCTTC,CASSFQRNGYTF
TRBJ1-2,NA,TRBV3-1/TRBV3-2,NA,TGTGCCAGCAGCCAAGCGGAGTATGGCTACACCTTC,CASSQAEYGYTF
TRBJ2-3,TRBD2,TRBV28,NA,TGTGCCACCGCCCCGACTCTAGCGGGAGAGAGGGATACGCAGTATTTT,CATAPTLAGERDTQYF
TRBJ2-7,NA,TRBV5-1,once,TGCGCCAGCAGCTCGGGGGGCGGCTCCTACGAGCAGTACTTC,CASSSGGGSYEQYF
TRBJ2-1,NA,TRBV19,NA,TGTGCCAGTAGGGGGCTAGCGCCCAATGAGCAGTTCTTC,CASRGLAPNEQFF
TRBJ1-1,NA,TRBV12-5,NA,TGTGCTAGTGGTTTGGTAACTTACTCAGGGGCCACCTTTATGAACACTGAAGCTTTCTTT,CASGLVTYSGATFMNTEAFF
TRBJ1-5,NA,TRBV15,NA,TGTGCCACCAGCGCTGGGTTTCAACAGGGCCAGCATTTT,CATSAGFQQGQHF
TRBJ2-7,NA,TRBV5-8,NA,TGTGCCAGCAGCTCTCCGCGGCGGACCTACGAGCAGTACTTC,CASSSPRRTYEQYF
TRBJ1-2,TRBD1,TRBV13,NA,TGTGCCAGCAGCCCAGGACAGGGTCCTGGCTACACCTTC,CASSPGQGPGYTF
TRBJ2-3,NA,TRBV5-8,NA,TGTGCCAGCACCACATGGAGAGATACGCAGTATTTT,CASTTWRDTQYF
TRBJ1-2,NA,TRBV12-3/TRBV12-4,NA,TGTGCCAGCAGTTTATCCTTTTCCTATGGCTACACCTTC,CASSLSFSYGYTF
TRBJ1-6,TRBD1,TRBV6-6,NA,TGTGCCAGCAGTCCCTGGGACAGGGGGAATTCACCCCTCCACTTT,CASSPWDRGNSPLHF
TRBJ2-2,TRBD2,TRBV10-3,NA,TGTGCCACCCGCGGGGGAGCGGGAGAGGGGGAGCTGTTTTTT,CATRGGAGEGELFF
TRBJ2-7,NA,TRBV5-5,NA,TGTGCCAGCAGCCGAACCGGGACACTTTCCTACGAGCAGTACTTC,CASSRTGTLSYEQYF
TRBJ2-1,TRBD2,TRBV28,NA,TGTGCCAGCAGTCCTCTAGCGGGCCTCATTAACAATGAGCAGTTCTTC,CASSPLAGLINNEQFF
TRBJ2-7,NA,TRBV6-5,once,TGTGCCAGCAGCCGTACCGGGGTCCCCTACGAGCAGTACTTC,CASSRTGVPYEQYF
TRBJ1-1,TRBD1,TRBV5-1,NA,TGCGCCAGCAGCTTGGGACAGGGAGTTGAAGCTTTCTTT,CASSLGQGVEAFF
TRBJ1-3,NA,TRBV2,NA,TGTGCCAGCAGTGAAGGCAGCTCTGGAAACACCATATATTTT,CASSEGSSGNTIYF
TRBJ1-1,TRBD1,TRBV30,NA,TGTGCCTGCGGACAGGATCATACTGAAGCTTTCTTT,CACGQDHTEAFF
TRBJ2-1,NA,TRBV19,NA,TGTGCCAGTAGCGGGGACACCTTCTCCTACAATGAGCAGTTCTTC,CASSGDTFSYNEQFF
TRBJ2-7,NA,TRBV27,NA,TGTGCCAGCTCTATTGACAGTTCCTACGAGCAGTACTTC,CASSIDSSYEQYF
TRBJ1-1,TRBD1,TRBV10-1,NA,TGCGCCAGCAGTGAACGGGACAGGGATAGGACTGAAGCTTTCTTT,CASSERDRDRTEAFF
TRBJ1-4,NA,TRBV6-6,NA,TGTGCCAGCACAGGGGAGAATTATGAAAAACTGTTTTTT,CASTGENYEKLFF
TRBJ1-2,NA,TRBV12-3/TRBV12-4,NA,TGTGCCAGCGGGTCAGGCTATGGCTACACCTTC,CASGSGYGYTF
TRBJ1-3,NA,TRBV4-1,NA,TGCGCCAGCAGCCCACTAACGGGATCTGGAAACACCATATATTTT,CASSPLTGSGNTIYF
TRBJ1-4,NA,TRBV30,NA,TGTGCCTGGAGTGTCTTGGCAGGGGCGACAACTAATGAAAAACTGTTTTTT,CAWSVLAGATTNEKLFF